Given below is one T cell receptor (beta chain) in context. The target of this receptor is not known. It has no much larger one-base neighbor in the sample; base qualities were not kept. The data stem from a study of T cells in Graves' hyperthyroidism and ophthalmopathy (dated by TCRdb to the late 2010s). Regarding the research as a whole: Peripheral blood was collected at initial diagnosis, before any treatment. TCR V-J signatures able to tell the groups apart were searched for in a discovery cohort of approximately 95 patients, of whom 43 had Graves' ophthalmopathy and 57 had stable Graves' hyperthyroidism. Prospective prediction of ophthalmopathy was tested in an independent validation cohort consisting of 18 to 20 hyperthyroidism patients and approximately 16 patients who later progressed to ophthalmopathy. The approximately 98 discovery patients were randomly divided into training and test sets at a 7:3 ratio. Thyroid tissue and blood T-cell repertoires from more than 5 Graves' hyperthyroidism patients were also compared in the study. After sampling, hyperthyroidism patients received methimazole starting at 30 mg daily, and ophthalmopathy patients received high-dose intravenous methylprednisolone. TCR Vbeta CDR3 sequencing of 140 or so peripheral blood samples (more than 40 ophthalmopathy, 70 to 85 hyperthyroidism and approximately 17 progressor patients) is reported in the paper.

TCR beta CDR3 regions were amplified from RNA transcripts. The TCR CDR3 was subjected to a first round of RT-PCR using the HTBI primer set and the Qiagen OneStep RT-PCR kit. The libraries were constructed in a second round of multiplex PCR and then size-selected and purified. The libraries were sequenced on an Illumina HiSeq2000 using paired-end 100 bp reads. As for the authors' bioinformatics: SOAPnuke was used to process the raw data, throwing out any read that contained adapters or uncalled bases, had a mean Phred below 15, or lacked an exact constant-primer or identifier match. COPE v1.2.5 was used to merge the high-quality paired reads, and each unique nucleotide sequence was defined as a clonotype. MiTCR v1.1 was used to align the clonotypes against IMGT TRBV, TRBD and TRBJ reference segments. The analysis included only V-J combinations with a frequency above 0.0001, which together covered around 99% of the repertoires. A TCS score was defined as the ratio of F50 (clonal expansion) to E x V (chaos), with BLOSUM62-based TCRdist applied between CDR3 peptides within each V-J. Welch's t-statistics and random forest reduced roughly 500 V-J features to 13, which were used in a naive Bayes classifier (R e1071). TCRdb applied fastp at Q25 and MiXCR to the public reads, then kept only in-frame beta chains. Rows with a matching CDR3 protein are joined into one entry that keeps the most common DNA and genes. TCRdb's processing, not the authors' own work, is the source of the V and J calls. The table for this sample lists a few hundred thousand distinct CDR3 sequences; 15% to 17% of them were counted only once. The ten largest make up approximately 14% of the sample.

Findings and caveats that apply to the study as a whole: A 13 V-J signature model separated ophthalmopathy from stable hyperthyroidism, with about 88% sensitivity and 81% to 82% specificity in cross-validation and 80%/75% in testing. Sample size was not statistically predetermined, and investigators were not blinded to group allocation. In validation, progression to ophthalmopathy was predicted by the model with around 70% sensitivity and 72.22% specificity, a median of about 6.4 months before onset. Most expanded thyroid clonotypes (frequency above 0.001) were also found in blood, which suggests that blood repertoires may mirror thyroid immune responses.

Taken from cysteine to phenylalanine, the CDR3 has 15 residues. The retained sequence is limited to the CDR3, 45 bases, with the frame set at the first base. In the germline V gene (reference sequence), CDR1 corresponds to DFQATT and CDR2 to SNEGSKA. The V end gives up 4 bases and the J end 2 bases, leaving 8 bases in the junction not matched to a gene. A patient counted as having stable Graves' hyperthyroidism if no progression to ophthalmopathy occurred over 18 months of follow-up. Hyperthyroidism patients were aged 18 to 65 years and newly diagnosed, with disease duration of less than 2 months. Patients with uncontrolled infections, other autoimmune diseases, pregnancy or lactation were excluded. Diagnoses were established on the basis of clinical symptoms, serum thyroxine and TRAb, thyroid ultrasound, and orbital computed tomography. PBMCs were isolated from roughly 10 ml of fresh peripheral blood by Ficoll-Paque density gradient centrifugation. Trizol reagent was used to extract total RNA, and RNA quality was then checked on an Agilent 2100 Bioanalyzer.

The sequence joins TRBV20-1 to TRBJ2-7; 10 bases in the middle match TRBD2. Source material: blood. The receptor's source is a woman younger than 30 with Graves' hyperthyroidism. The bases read TGCAGTGCTAAAGATCGAAGCGGGAGGGCCTACGAGCAGTACTTC. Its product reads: CSAKDRSGRAYEQYF.